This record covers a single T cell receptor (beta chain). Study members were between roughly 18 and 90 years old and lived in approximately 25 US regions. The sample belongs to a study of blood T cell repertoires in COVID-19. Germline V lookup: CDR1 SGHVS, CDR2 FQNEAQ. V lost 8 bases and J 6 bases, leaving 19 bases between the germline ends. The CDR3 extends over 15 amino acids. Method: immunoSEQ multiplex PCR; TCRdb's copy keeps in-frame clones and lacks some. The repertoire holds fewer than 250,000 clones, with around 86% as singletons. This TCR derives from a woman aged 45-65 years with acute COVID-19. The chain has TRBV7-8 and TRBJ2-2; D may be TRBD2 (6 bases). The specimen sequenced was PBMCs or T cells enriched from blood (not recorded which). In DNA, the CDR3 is TGTGCCAGCTCATGGCGGAGGGTAACACCCGGGGAGCTGTTTTTT. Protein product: CASSWRRVTPGELFF. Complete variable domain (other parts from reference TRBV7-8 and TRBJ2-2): GAGVSQSPRYKVAKRGQDVALRCDPISGHVSLFWYQQALGQGPEFLTYFQNEAQLDKSGLPSDRFFAERPEGSVSTLKIQRTQQEDSAVYLCASSWRRVTPGELFFGEGSRLTVL.